This T cell receptor beta chain was obtained from a study of T cells in Graves' hyperthyroidism and ophthalmopathy. This clonotype has just a few counts. The antigen is undetermined. The CDR3 regions of TCR beta were amplified from RNA transcripts. During a first-round RT-PCR of the TCR CDR3, the HTBI primer set was used. Each CDR3 protein gets one entry after TCRdb re-called the multiplex PCR reads with MiXCR. The table lists about 200,000 distinct CDR3 sequences, 17% of them singletons. Broader study findings: Most thyroid-expanded clonotypes above 0.001 were also found in blood.

After removal of 0 bases from V and 8 bases from J, the junction contained 5 bases not matched to a gene. The CDR3 spans 13 residues. Germline lookup yields CDR1 DFQATT and CDR2 SNEGSKA (reference sequence). The sequenced sample consisted of blood. The genes are TRBV20-1 and TRBJ1-2, with 8 bases matching TRBD1. The TCR originated in a woman between 50 and 59 years old with Graves' hyperthyroidism. The CDR3 DNA reads TGCAGTGCTAGAGATCAGTCAGGGGGCGGCTACACCTTC. Protein: CSARDQSGGGYTF.